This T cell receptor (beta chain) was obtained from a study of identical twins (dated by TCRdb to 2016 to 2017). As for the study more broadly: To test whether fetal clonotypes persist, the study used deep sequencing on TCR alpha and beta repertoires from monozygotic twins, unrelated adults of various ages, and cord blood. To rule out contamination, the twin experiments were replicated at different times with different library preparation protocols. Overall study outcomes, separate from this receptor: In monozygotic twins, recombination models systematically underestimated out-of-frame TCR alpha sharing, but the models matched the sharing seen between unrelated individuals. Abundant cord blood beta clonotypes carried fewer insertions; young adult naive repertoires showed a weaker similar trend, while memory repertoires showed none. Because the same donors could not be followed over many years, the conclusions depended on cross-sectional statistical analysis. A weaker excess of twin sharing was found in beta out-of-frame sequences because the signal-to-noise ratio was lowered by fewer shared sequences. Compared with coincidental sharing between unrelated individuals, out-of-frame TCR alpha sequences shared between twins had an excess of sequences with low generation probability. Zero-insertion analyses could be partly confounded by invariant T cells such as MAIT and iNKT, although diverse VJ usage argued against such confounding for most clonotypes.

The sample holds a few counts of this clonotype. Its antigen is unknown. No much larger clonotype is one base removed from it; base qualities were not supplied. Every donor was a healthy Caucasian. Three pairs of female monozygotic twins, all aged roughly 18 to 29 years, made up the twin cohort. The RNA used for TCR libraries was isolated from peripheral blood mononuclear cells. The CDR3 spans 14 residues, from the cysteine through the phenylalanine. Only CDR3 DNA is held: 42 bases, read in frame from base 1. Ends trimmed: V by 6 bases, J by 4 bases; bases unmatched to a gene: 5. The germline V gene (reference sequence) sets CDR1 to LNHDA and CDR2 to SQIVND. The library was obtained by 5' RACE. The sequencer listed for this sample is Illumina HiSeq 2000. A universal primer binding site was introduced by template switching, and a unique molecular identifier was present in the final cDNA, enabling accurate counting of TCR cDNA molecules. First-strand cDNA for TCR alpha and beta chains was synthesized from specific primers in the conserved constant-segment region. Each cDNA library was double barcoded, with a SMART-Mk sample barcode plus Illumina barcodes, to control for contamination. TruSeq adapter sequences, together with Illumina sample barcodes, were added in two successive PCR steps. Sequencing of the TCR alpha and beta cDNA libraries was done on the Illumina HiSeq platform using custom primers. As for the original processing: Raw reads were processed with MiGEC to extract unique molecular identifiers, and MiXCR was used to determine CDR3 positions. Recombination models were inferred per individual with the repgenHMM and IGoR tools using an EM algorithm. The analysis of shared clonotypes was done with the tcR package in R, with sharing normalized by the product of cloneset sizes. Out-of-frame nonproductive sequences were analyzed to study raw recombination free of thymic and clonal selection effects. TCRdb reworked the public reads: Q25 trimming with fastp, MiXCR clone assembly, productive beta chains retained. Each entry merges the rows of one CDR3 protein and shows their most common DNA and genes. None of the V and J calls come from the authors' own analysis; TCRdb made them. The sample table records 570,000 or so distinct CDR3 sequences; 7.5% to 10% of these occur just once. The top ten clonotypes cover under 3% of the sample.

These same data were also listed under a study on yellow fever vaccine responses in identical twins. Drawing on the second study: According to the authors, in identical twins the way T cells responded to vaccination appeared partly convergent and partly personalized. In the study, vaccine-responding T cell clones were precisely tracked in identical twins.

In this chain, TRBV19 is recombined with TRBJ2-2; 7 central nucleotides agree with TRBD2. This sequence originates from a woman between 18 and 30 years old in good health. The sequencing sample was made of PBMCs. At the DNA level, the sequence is TGTGCCAGTAGCGGGAGCGGGGCCACCGGGGAGCTGTTTTTT. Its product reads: CASSGSGATGELFF.